These T cell receptor beta chains were read from a single sample in a study of response to subunit inactivated influenza vaccine. TCRdb redid the calling of the RT-PCR reads with MiXCR, one entry per CDR3 protein. The sample includes about 570,000 distinct CDR3 sequences, 10% to 12% seen only once; the top ten take approximately 10%. These data also formed part of another study, on T cells expressing NK-cell markers.

The sample was PBMCs from blood, taken on the day of vaccination. The receptors were sampled from a man aged 50 to 60 who received an inactivated influenza vaccine. Both conserved end residues are part of each CDR3.

>TRBV21-1|TRBJ2-3
CASSKALAGSTDTQYF
>TRBV6-1|TRBJ2-4
CASRGLQGATNIQYF
>TRBV7-8|TRBJ2-1
CASSWSGTSGRAGNEQFF
>TRBV6-2/TRBV6-3|TRBJ2-1
CASSYNRDREVLSYNEQFF
>TRBV5-5|TRBJ2-7
CASSSIMGSSYEQYF
>TRBV7-9|TRBJ2-3
CASSLGQPADTQYF
>TRBV6-2/TRBV6-3|TRBJ2-5
CASSPTGGKETQYF
>TRBV27|TRBJ2-2
CASSLYSGGNTGELFF
>TRBV11-1|TRBJ2-3
CASSLRPAGGLRSTDTQYF
>TRBV7-8|TRBJ2-2
CASSQGGANTGELFF
>TRBV15|TRBJ1-1
CATSRDWGPNTEAFF
>TRBV18|TRBJ2-7
CASSPRQGYDEQYF
>TRBV19|TRBJ1-1
CASSEQPETITEAFF
>TRBV29-1|TRBJ2-3
CSVERGGTDTQYF
>TRBV12-3/TRBV12-4|TRBJ2-2
CASSQPVGGPGELFF
>TRBV4-3|TRBJ1-2
CASSQEAGTGGEDYYGYTF
>TRBV7-8|TRBJ2-6
CASSPGSRGSSGANVLTF
>TRBV29-1|TRBJ2-2
CSVEDRREGNTGELFF
>TRBV29-1|TRBJ2-1
CSVEVYSGRVYNEQFF
>TRBV4-1|TRBJ2-3
CASSQLAGAANPQYF
>TRBV7-8|TRBJ2-1
CASSLRGLAISSYNEQFF
>TRBV5-1|TRBJ2-2
CASSLTSGGPRTGELFF
>TRBV7-6|TRBJ2-1
CASSLMPGAGYNEQFF
>TRBV4-1|TRBJ2-1
CASSQFPGNEQFF
>TRBV7-3|TRBJ2-3
CASSPSAGGAYTQYF
>TRBV4-2|TRBJ2-2
CASSQISGKNTGELFF
>TRBV3-1|TRBJ2-1
CASSQARSNEQFF
>TRBV18|TRBJ2-1
CASSPPTSGGRNDEQFF
>TRBV18|TRBJ2-6
CASSSGTEFSGANVLTF